Following are 17 T cell receptor beta chains from one sample sequenced in a study of T cells after yellow fever vaccination. TCRdb fed the 5' RACE reads into MiXCR, producing one record per CDR3 protein. The sample lists some 69,000 distinct CDR3 sequences; around 6.2% were seen once. The source material was CD4+ T cells sorted from PBMCs, sampled approximately 16 days after the first yellow fever vaccination. All receptors derive from a man aged 18 to 29 who received the YFV17D yellow fever vaccine.

This clonotype was recorded at least ten times. The chain couples TRBV6-1 to TRBJ1-1; no clear D gene. The ends were cut back, 1 base at V and 2 bases at J, with 8 bases in the middle. Germline values: CDR1 MNHNS, CDR2 SASEGT. CDR3 size: 14 residues. The CDR3 DNA sequence: TGTGCCAGCAGTGAAGTTTATTCCAACACTGAAGCTTTCTTT. It codes for CASSEVYSNTEAFF.

This clonotype was found many times. The CDR3 coding sequence is TGCAGTGCGGTCGACCAGAGGAAGCTGTTTTTT. This codes for CSAVDQRKLFF. V is TRBV20-1 and J is TRBJ2-2, with D unclear. Trimming shortened V by 6 bases and J by 12 bases, and 14 bases separated the two germline ends. This CDR3 region has 11 residues. Germline V gene sequence: CDR1 DFQATT, CDR2 SNEGSKA (reference sequence).

This clonotype has a count of ten or more. The chain joins TRBV5-1 to TRBJ2-3; D call uncertain. The CDR3 sequence is 16 residues long. Germline CDR1 and CDR2: SGHRS and YFSETQ. Between the trimmed V and J ends, which lost 0 bases and 2 bases, there was a span of 13 bases. DNA for the CDR3: TGCGCCAGCAGCTTGGTCCCAAGGGTACTCACAGATACGCAGTATTTT. This encodes CASSLVPRVLTDTQYF.

This clonotype was observed many times. The chain combines TRBV7-2 with TRBJ2-3; 8 nucleotides align to TRBD2. CDR1 and CDR2 (germline): SGHTA, FQGNSA. V shed 3 bases, J shed 2 bases, and the junction held 4 bases outside the gene matches. The CDR3 sequence is 15 residues long. The CDR3 region is CASSFQAGDTDTQYF. Written as DNA, the CDR3 is TGTGCCAGCAGCTTCCAAGCGGGGGACACAGATACGCAGTATTTT.

This clonotype was seen repeatedly, ten times or more. This chain uses TRBV7-2 with TRBJ2-4; D ambiguous. The CDR3 loop spans 15 amino acids. Germline-derived CDR1 and CDR2 are SGHTA and FQGNSA. V was clipped by 5 bases and J by 2 bases, with 13 bases between them. The CDR3 sequence: CASSQPGAPKNIQYF. CDR3 DNA sequence: TGTGCCAGCAGCCAACCCGGAGCCCCCAAAAACATTCAGTACTTC. Together with reference TRBV7-2 and TRBJ2-4, the CDR3 gives the full variable domain: GAGVSQSPSNKVTEKGKDVELRCDPISGHTALYWYRQSLGQGLEFLIYFQGNSAPDKSGLPSDRFSAERTGGSVSTLTIQRTQQEDSAVYLCASSQPGAPKNIQYFGAGTRLSVL.

This clonotype was seen ten or more times. V gene TRBV20-1 combines with J gene TRBJ2-5; D call uncertain. The V end was cut by 3 bases, the J end by 3 bases, with 5 bases between. This CDR3 spans 11 amino acids. The germline V gene encodes CDR1 DFQATT and CDR2 SNEGSKA (reference sequence). CDR3: CSASEKETQYF. CDR3 nucleotides: TGCAGTGCTAGCGAGAAAGAGACCCAGTACTTC.

This clonotype has ten or more counts. The chain carries TRBV5-1 and TRBJ1-2, with D possibly being TRBD1 (5 bases). V was cut by 0 bases and J by 8 bases, with 14 bases left in between. CDR1 SGHRS and CDR2 YFSETQ come from the germline V gene. This CDR3 contains 14 residues. The CDR3 DNA reads TGCGCCAGCAGCTTGGGGGAGACAGTGGGCGGCTACACCTTC. It encodes CASSLGETVGGYTF. Full variable domain (remainder filled in from reference TRBV5-1 and TRBJ1-2): KAGVTQTPRYLIKTRGQQVTLSCSPISGHRSVSWYQQTPGQGLQFLFEYFSETQRNKGNFPGRFSGRQFSNSRSEMNVSTLELGDSALYLCASSLGETVGGYTFGSGTRLTVV.

Many counts were recorded for this clonotype. This chain uses TRBV24-1 with TRBJ2-3; 7 nucleotides line up with TRBD1. Per germline, CDR1 KGHDR and CDR2 SFDVKD. The V segment lost 4 bases and the J segment 9 bases; nucleotides outside the gene matches: 9. The CDR3 is 14 residues long. The CDR3, as DNA: TGTGCCACCAGTGACAACTACGACAGGGTAACGCAGTATTTT. Translation gives CATSDNYDRVTQYF.

This clonotype appeared many times. The rearrangement uses TRBV12-3 or TRBV12-4 and TRBJ2-7; D might be TRBD1 (6 bases). Trimming removed 3 bases at V and 1 base at J, with 7 bases between. The CDR3 spans 13 residues. Written as DNA, the CDR3 is TGTGCCAGCAGTTTTACAGGGTCCTACGAGCAGTACGTC. This encodes CASSFTGSYEQYV.

This clonotype was counted ten times or more. The CDR3: CASNNRDGEQYV. CDR3 nucleotides: TGTGCCAGCAATAACAGGGACGGCGAGCAGTACGTC. This sequence joins TRBV11-2 and TRBJ2-7; a possible D gene is TRBD1 (6 bases). Trimming removed 7 bases at V and 6 bases at J, with 13 bases between. The germline CDR1 and CDR2 sequences are SGHAT and FQNNGV. The CDR3 totals 12 residues.

This clonotype occurred many times. The J gene is TRBJ2-3, the V gene TRBV7-2, with TRBD1 matching 7 bases. V gave up 5 bases and J gave up 4 bases; unmatched junction bases: 9. Germline CDR1 and CDR2: SGHTA and FQGNSA. This CDR3 is built from 15 residues. The CDR3 here is CASSRQTGIADTQYF. The CDR3 DNA is TGTGCCAGCAGCCGTCAGACAGGGATCGCAGATACGCAGTATTTT.

This clonotype was detected a few times. The rearrangement joins TRBV3-1 to TRBJ2-7; 7 bases line up with TRBD1. Germline assignment: CDR1 LGHDT and CDR2 YNNKEL (reference sequence). This CDR3 has 14 amino acids. With 5 bases clipped from V and 6 bases from J, the junction kept 10 bases outside the gene matches. CDR3 coding DNA: TGTGCCAGCAGCTACTGGACAGGCACGTCCGAGCAGTACTTC. Protein: CASSYWTGTSEQYF.

This clonotype was picked up many times. This sequence joins TRBV6-1 and TRBJ2-7; TRBD1 agrees at 9 bases. The CDR3 is 14 residues long. Germline V gives CDR1 MNHNS, CDR2 SASEGT. With V trimmed by 6 bases and J by 5 bases, 8 bases remained unmatched. CDR3 coding DNA: TGTGCCAGCAGAGTACAGGGGGCCTCGGACGAGCAGTACGTC. Translating it yields CASRVQGASDEQYV.

To note about this clonotype: A clone one base away is much larger, so this may be a read error. The chain is built from TRBV7-2 and TRBJ1-4; D is unclear. The germline CDR1 and CDR2 sequences are SGHTA and FQGNSA. This CDR3 comprises 15 residues. Trimming removed 1 base from V and 8 bases from J, with 14 bases in between. This CDR3 is CASSLGVGSGEKLFF. The CDR3 DNA reads as TGTGCCAGCAGCTTAGGGGTCGGGTCGGGCGAAAAACTGTTTTTT.

This clonotype was seen many times. The gene calls are TRBV9 and TRBJ1-4; D possibly corresponds to TRBD1 (6 bases). The length of the CDR3 is 15 residues. Trimming cost V 0 bases and J 5 bases, with 11 bases left between them. The germline V gene encodes CDR1 SGDLS and CDR2 YYNGEE. This chain's CDR3 is CASSVEGGLNEKLFF. CDR3 nucleotides: TGTGCCAGCAGCGTAGAGGGGGGCTTAAATGAAAAACTGTTTTTT.

This clonotype appeared many times. J is TRBJ1-4 and V is TRBV5-1, with 7 bases identical to TRBD1. Trimming removed 5 bases from V and 8 bases from J; junction bases left unmatched: 12. This CDR3 comprises 15 residues. In germline, CDR1 is SGHRS, CDR2 YFSETQ. Here the CDR3 DNA reads TGCGCCAGCAGTTTTCGACAGGGTTCGGGCGAAAAACTGTTTTTT. Encoded protein: CASSFRQGSGEKLFF. Looking up the rest from reference TRBV5-1 and TRBJ1-4 gives the full variable domain: KAGVTQTPRYLIKTRGQQVTLSCSPISGHRSVSWYQQTPGQGLQFLFEYFSETQRNKGNFPGRFSGRQFSNSRSEMNVSTLELGDSALYLCASSFRQGSGEKLFFGSGTQLSVL.

Concerning this clonotype itself: A much larger clone differs by one base, so this may be a read error. This chain uses TRBV5-1 with TRBJ2-5, with TRBD2 identical over 9 bases. J lost 4 bases, V lost 4 bases, and 8 bases had no gene match. Germline V gene sequence: CDR1 SGHRS, CDR2 YFSETQ. The CDR3 is 15 residues long. CDR3 nucleotide sequence: TGCGCCAGCAGCCACTCACTAGCGGGTCTAGAGACCCAGTACTTC. This translates into CASSHSLAGLETQYF.